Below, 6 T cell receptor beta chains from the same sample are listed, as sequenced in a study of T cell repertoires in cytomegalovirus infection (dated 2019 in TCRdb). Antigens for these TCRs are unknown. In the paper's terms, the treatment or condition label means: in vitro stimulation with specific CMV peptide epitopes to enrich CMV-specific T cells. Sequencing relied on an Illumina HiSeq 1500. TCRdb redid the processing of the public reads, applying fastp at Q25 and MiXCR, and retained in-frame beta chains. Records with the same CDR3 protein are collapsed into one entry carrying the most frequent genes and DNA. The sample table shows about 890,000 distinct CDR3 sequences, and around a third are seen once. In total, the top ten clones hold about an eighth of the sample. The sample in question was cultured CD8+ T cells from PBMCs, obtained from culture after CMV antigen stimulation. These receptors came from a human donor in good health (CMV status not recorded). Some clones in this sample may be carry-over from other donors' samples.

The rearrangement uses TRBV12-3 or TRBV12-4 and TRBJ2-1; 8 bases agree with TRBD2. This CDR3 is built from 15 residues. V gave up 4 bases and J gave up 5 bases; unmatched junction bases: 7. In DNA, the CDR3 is TGTGCCAGCAGTTCTGCGGGACTAGTTGACAATGAGCAGTTCTTC. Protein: CASSSAGLVDNEQFF.

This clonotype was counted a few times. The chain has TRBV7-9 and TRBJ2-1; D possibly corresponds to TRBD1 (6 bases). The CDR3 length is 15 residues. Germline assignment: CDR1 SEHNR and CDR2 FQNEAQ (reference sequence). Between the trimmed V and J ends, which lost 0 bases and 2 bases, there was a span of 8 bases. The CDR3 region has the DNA TGTGCCAGCAGCTTAGCCAGGGGTACCTACAATGAGCAGTTCTTC. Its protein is CASSLARGTYNEQFF.

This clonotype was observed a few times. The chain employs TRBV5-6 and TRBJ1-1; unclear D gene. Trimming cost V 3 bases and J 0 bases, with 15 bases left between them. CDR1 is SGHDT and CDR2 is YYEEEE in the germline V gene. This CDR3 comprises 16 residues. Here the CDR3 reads CASSSDLLVMNTEAFF. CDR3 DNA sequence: TGTGCCAGCAGCTCGGACCTGCTGGTGATGAACACTGAAGCTTTCTTT.

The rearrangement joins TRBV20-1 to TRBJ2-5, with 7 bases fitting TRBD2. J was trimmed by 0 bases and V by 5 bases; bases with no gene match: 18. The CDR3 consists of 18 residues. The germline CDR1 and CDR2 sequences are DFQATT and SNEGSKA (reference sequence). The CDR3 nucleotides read TGCAGTGCTTCTTACAAATTCCAGCGGGGAACGTACCAAGAGACCCAGTACTTC. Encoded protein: CSASYKFQRGTYQETQYF.

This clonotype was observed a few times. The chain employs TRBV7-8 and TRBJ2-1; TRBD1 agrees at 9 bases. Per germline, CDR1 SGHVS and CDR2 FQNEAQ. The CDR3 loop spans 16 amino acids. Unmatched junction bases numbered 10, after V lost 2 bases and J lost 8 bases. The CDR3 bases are TGTGCCAGCAGCTTACCGGGACAGGGAGAGGAGGATGAGCAGTTCTTC. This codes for CASSLPGQGEEDEQFF.

DNA for the CDR3: TGTGCCAGCAGCCAAGTCCCTAGCGGGCCCCAAGAGACCCAGTACTTC. It is translated as CASSQVPSGPQETQYF. The gene calls are TRBV3-1 and TRBJ2-5; 8 nucleotides line up with TRBD2. The CDR3 runs to 16 residues. Germline CDR1 LGHDT, CDR2 YNNKEL (reference sequence). V shed 1 base, J shed 1 base, and the junction held 5 bases outside the gene matches.